This record concerns one TCR beta chain sequence. These data originate in a study of early stage breast cancer tumors. This CDR3 has 15 amino acids. The V and J ends lost 2 bases and 7 bases respectively, with 17 bases between them. CDR1 ENHRY and CDR2 SYGVKD come from the germline V gene. Some clones are missing from TCRdb's copy, which holds only in-frame ones; the method was immunoSEQ multiplex PCR. The repertoire consists of roughly 30,000 clones, with roughly 80% occurring once and the leading ten covering about 4.3%. Sequencing input: blood. V usage is TRBV10-3 and J usage is TRBJ1-2, with a tentative D call TRBD1 (6 bases). This sequence was found in a person aged 35-55 years with breast cancer. The DNA of the CDR3 is TGTGCCATCAGTGAGCAGGCAGGGGAAAATGGTGGCTACACCTTC. Translation: CAISEQAGENGGYTF.